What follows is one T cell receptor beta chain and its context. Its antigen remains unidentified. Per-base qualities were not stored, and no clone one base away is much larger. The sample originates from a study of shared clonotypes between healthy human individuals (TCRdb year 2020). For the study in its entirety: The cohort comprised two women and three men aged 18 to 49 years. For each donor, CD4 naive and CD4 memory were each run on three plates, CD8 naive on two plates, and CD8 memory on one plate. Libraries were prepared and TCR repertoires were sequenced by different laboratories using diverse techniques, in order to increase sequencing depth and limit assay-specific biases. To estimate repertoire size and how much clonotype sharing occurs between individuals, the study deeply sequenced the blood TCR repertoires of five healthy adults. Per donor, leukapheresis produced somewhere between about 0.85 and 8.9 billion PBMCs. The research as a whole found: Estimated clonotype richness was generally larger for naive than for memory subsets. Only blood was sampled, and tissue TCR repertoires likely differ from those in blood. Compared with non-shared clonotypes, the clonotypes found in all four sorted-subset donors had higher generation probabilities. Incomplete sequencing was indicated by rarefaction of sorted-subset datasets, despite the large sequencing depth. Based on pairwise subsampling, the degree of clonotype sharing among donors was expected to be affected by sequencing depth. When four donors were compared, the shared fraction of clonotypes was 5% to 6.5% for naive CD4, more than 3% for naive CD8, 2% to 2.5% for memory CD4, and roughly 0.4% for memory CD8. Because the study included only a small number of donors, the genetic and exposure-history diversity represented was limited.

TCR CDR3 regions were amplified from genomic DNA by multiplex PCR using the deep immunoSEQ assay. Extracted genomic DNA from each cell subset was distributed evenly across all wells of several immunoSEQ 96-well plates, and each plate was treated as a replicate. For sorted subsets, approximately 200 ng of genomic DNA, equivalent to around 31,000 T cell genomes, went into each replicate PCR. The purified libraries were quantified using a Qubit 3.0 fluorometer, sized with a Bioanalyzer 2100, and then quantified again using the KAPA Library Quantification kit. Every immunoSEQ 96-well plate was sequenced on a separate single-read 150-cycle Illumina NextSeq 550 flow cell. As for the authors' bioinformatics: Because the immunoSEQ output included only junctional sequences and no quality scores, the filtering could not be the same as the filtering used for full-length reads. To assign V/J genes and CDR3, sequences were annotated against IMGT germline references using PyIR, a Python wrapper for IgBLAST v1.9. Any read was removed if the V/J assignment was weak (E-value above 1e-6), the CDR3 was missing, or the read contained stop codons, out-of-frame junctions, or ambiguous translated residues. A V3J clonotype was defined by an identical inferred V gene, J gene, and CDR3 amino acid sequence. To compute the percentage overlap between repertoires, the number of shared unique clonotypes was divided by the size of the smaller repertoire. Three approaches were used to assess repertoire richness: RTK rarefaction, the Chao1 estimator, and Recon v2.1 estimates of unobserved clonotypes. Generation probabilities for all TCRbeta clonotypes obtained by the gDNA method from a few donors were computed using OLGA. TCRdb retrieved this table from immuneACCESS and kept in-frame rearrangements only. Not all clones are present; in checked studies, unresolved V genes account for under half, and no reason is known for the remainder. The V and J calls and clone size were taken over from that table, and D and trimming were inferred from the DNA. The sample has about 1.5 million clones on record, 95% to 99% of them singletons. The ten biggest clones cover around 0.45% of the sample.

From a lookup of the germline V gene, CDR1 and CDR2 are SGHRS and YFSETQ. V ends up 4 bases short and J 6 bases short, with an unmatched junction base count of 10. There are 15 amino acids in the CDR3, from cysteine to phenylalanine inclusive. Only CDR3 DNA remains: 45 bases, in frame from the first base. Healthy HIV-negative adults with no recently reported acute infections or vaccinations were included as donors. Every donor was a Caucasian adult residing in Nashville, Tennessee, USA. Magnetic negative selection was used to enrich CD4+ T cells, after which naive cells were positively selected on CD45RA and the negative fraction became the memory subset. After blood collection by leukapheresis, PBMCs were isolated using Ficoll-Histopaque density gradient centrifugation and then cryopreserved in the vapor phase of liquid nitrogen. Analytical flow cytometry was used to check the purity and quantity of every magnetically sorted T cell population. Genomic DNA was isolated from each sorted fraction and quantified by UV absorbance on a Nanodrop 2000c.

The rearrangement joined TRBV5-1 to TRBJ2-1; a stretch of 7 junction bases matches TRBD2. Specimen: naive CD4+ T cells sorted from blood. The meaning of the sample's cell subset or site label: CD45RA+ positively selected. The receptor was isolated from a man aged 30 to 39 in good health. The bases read TGCGCCAGCAGCCCCGGACTAGAACCAATCAATGAGCAGTTCTTC. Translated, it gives CASSPGLEPINEQFF.